A selection of T cell receptor beta chains follows, all from one sample in a study of T cell responses to AZD1222 COVID-19 vaccine. Assay used: immunoSEQ multiplex PCR; TCRdb lists only in-frame clones, some missing. The data show tens of thousands of clones, just over 85% seen once. Here the sequenced sample was peripheral blood, taken on day 0 of MenACWY control vaccination. The receptors were gathered from an adult in good health. CDR3s include the opening cysteine and the closing phenylalanine or tryptophan. The D gene is left open where the match is weak. Some rows have no size entry. The others give once, few or many, or a class for an expanded clone.

j_gene: TRBJ2-5; abundance: NA; v_gene: TRBV19; d_gene: NA; CDR3aa: CASSVGEETQYF; CDR3nt: TGTGCCAGTAGCGTAGGGGAAGAGACCCAGTACTTC
j_gene: TRBJ1-1; abundance: NA; v_gene: TRBV5-1; d_gene: TRBD1; CDR3aa: CASSLSGQRNTEAFF; CDR3nt: TGCGCCAGCAGCCTATCGGGACAGCGGAACACTGAAGCTTTCTTT
j_gene: TRBJ1-2; abundance: NA; v_gene: TRBV6-2/TRBV6-3; d_gene: TRBD1; CDR3aa: CASRYSTGGPNYGYTF; CDR3nt: TGTGCCAGCAGGTACTCGACAGGGGGCCCTAACTATGGCTACACCTTC
j_gene: TRBJ1-1; abundance: NA; v_gene: TRBV5-1; d_gene: TRBD1; CDR3aa: CASSLVEGASEAFF; CDR3nt: TGCGCCAGCAGCTTGGTGGAGGGGGCTTCTGAAGCTTTCTTT
j_gene: TRBJ1-5; abundance: NA; v_gene: TRBV5-5; d_gene: NA; CDR3aa: CASSLGADNQPQHF; CDR3nt: TGTGCCAGCAGCTTGGGTGCAGATAATCAGCCCCAGCATTTT
j_gene: TRBJ2-2; abundance: NA; v_gene: TRBV28; d_gene: NA; CDR3aa: CASRVGRELFRELFF; CDR3nt: TGTGCCAGCAGGGTAGGCAGGGAGCTTTTTCGGGAGCTGTTTTTT
j_gene: TRBJ1-1; abundance: NA; v_gene: TRBV4-1; d_gene: NA; CDR3aa: CASSGLGFLMNTEAFF; CDR3nt: TGCGCCAGCAGCGGTTTGGGATTCCTAATGAACACTGAAGCTTTCTTT
j_gene: TRBJ1-1; abundance: NA; v_gene: TRBV7-3; d_gene: NA; CDR3aa: CASSLNLAGEAFF; CDR3nt: TGTGCCAGCAGCTTAAATTTGGCAGGGGAAGCTTTCTTT
j_gene: TRBJ2-5; abundance: NA; v_gene: TRBV28; d_gene: TRBD1; CDR3aa: CASSLPRGLGETQYF; CDR3nt: TGTGCCAGCAGTTTACCCAGGGGGCTCGGGGAGACCCAGTACTTC
j_gene: TRBJ1-1; abundance: NA; v_gene: TRBV30; d_gene: TRBD1; CDR3aa: CAWRGQGRTEAFF; CDR3nt: TGTGCCTGGAGGGGACAGGGGCGAACTGAAGCTTTCTTT
j_gene: TRBJ1-2; abundance: NA; v_gene: TRBV5-6; d_gene: NA; CDR3aa: CASSLEAAYGYTF; CDR3nt: TGTGCCAGCAGCTTGGAGGCGGCTTATGGCTACACCTTC
j_gene: TRBJ1-5; abundance: NA; v_gene: TRBV6-5; d_gene: NA; CDR3aa: CASSSDNQPQHF; CDR3nt: TGTGCCAGCAGTTCGGACAATCAGCCCCAGCATTTT
j_gene: TRBJ2-3; abundance: NA; v_gene: TRBV27; d_gene: NA; CDR3aa: CASSFRASFTDTQYF; CDR3nt: TGTGCCAGCAGTTTCCGGGCTTCATTCACAGATACGCAGTATTTT
j_gene: TRBJ1-5; abundance: NA; v_gene: TRBV24-1; d_gene: NA; CDR3aa: CATRQGRWSNQPQHF; CDR3nt: TGTGCCACCAGACAGGGAAGGTGGAGCAATCAGCCCCAGCATTTT
j_gene: TRBJ2-1; abundance: once; v_gene: TRBV7-3; d_gene: TRBD2; CDR3aa: CASSSRGAEYNEQFF; CDR3nt: TGTGCCAGCAGCTCGCGGGGGGCCGAATACAATGAGCAGTTCTTC
j_gene: TRBJ1-5; abundance: NA; v_gene: TRBV12-3/TRBV12-4; d_gene: NA; CDR3aa: CASSPGPSQPQHF; CDR3nt: TGTGCCAGCAGCCCGGGACCCTCCCAGCCCCAGCATTTT
j_gene: TRBJ1-2; abundance: NA; v_gene: TRBV18; d_gene: NA; CDR3aa: CASSPPLAGDIGYTF; CDR3nt: TGTGCCAGCTCACCCCCATTAGCAGGGGATATTGGCTACACCTTC
j_gene: TRBJ2-5; abundance: NA; v_gene: TRBV19; d_gene: TRBD2; CDR3aa: CASRPRGKETQYF; CDR3nt: TGTGCCAGTAGGCCGCGGGGGAAGGAGACCCAGTACTTC
j_gene: TRBJ1-6; abundance: NA; v_gene: TRBV7-6; d_gene: NA; CDR3aa: CASSLERYNSPLHF; CDR3nt: TGTGCCAGCAGCTTAGAGCGGTATAATTCACCCCTCCACTTT
j_gene: TRBJ1-4; abundance: NA; v_gene: TRBV18; d_gene: NA; CDR3aa: CASSPGGQENEKLFF; CDR3nt: TGTGCCAGCTCACCAGGGGGACAAGAAAATGAAAAACTGTTTTTT
j_gene: TRBJ1-5; abundance: NA; v_gene: TRBV18; d_gene: TRBD1; CDR3aa: CASSQSGGGNQPQHF; CDR3nt: TGTGCCAGCTCACAGTCAGGGGGAGGCAATCAGCCCCAGCATTTT
j_gene: TRBJ2-3; abundance: NA; v_gene: TRBV19; d_gene: NA; CDR3aa: CASSIGTSADTQYF; CDR3nt: TGTGCCAGTAGTATAGGGACGAGTGCAGATACGCAGTATTTT
j_gene: TRBJ2-3; abundance: NA; v_gene: TRBV5-1; d_gene: NA; CDR3aa: CASSLEGDTQYF; CDR3nt: TGCGCCAGCAGCTTGGAGGGTGATACGCAGTATTTT
j_gene: TRBJ2-5; abundance: medium-sized; v_gene: TRBV12-3/TRBV12-4; d_gene: NA; CDR3aa: CASSLRVETQYF; CDR3nt: TGTGCCAGCAGTTTACGGGTGGAGACCCAGTACTTC
j_gene: TRBJ2-3; abundance: few; v_gene: TRBV4-3; d_gene: NA; CDR3aa: CASSQDPRTDTQYF; CDR3nt: TGCGCCAGCAGCCAAGATCCCCGCACAGATACGCAGTATTTT
j_gene: TRBJ1-4; abundance: NA; v_gene: TRBV4-1; d_gene: NA; CDR3aa: CASSQEKGEPNEKLFF; CDR3nt: TGCGCCAGCAGCCAAGAAAAAGGGGAACCTAATGAAAAACTGTTTTTT
j_gene: TRBJ1-1; abundance: NA; v_gene: TRBV5-6; d_gene: NA; CDR3aa: CASSSPIRTVNTEAFF; CDR3nt: TGTGCCAGCAGCTCGCCTATCCGGACAGTGAACACTGAAGCTTTCTTT
j_gene: TRBJ1-6; abundance: NA; v_gene: TRBV14; d_gene: NA; CDR3aa: CASSQRAAENSPLHF; CDR3nt: TGTGCCAGCAGCCAAAGGGCGGCAGAAAATTCACCCCTCCACTTT
j_gene: TRBJ1-5; abundance: NA; v_gene: TRBV6-5; d_gene: NA; CDR3aa: CAVGTDQPQHF; CDR3nt: TGTGCGGTGGGGACGGATCAGCCCCAGCATTTT
j_gene: TRBJ1-6; abundance: NA; v_gene: TRBV7-2; d_gene: NA; CDR3aa: CASSPRINYNSPLHF; CDR3nt: TGTGCCAGCAGCCCCCGCATAAACTATAATTCACCCCTCCACTTT
j_gene: TRBJ1-5; abundance: NA; v_gene: TRBV6-6; d_gene: NA; CDR3aa: CASSYLGVGNQPQHF; CDR3nt: TGTGCCAGCAGTTACCTTGGGGTAGGGAATCAGCCCCAGCATTTT